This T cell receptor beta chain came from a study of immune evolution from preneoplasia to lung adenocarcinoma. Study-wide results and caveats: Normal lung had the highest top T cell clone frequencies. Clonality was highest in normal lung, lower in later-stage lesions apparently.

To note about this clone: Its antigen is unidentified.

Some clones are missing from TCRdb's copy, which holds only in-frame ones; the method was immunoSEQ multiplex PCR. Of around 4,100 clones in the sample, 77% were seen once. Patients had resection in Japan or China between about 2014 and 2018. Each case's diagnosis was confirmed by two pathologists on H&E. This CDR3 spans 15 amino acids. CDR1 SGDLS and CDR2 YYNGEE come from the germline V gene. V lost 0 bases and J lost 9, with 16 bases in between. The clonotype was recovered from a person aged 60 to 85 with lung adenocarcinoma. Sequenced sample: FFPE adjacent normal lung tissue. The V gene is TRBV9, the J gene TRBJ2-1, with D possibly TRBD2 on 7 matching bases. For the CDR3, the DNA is TGTGCCAGCAGCGTAGTATGGGGGGGGGCTGGTGAGCAGTTCTTC. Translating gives CASSVVWGGAGEQFF.